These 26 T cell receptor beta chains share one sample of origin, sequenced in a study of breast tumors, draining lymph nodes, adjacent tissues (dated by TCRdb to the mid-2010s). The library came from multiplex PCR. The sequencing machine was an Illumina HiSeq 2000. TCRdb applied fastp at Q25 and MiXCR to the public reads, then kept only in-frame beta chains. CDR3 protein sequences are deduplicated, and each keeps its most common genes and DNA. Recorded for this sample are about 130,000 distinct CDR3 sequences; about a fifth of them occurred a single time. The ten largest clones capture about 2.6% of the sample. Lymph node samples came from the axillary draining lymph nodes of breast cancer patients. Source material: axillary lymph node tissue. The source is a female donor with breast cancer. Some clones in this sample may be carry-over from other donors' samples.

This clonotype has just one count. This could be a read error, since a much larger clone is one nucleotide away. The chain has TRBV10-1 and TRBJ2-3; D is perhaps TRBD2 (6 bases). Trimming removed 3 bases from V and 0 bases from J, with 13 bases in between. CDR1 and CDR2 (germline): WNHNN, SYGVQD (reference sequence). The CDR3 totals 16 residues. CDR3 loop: CASSEGLFQSTDTQYF. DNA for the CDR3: TGCGCCAGCAGTGAAGGACTATTCCAGAGCACAGATACGCAGTATTTT.

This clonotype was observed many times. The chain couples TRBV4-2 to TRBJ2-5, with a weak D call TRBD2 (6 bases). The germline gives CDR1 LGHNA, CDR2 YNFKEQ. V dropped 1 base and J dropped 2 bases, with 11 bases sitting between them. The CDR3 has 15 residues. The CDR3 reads CASSQGLAFQETQYF. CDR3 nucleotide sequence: TGTGCCAGCAGCCAAGGGCTAGCGTTTCAAGAGACCCAGTACTTC.

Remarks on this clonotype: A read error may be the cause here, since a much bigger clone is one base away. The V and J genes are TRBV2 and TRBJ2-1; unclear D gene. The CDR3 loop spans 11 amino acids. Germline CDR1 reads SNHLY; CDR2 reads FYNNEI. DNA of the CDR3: TGTGCCAGCAGTGAGGTGAATGAGCAGCTCTTC. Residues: CASSEVNEQLF. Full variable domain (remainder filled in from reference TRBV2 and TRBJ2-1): EPEVTQTPSHQVTQMGQEVILRCVPISNHLYFYWYRQILGQKVEFLVSFYNNEISEKSEIFDDQFSVERPDGSNFTLKIRSTKLEDSAMYFCASSEVNEQLFGPGTRLTVL.

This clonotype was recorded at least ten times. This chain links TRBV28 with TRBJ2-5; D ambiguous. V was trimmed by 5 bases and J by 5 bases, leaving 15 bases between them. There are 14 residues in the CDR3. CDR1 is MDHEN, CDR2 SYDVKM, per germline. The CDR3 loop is CASSLSTPRETQYF. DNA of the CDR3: TGTGCCAGCAGTCTGTCGACCCCGAGGGAGACCCAGTACTTC.

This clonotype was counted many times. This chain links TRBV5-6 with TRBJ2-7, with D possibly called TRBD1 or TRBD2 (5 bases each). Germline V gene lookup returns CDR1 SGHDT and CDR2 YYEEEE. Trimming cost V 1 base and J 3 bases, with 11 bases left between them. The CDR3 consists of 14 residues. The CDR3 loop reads CASSLFGTVYEQYF. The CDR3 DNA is TGTGCCAGCAGCTTGTTCGGGACGGTCTACGAGCAGTACTTC.

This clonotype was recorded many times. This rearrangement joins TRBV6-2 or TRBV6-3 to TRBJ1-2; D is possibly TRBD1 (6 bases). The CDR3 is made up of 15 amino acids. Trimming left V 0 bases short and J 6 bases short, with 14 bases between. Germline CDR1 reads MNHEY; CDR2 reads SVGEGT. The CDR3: CASSYSMAGVNGYTF. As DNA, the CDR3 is TGTGCCAGCAGTTACTCGATGGCAGGGGTTAATGGCTACACCTTC.

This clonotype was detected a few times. The CDR3 protein is CASRTASGQGVNQPQHF. The CDR3 DNA follows: TGTGCCAGCAGAACCGCCTCGGGACAGGGGGTAAATCAGCCCCAGCATTTT. The chain recombines TRBV6-2 or TRBV6-3 with TRBJ1-5, with 11 bases lining up with TRBD1. CDR1 and CDR2 from the germline V gene are MNHEY and SVGEGT. There are 17 residues in the CDR3. The V segment lost 6 bases and the J segment 4 bases; nucleotides outside the gene matches: 11.

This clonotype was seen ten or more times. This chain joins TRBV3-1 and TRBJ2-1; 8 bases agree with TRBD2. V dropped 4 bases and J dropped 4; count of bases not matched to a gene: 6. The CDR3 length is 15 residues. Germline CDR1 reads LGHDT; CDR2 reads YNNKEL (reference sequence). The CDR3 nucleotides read TGTGCCAGCAGCCGCAGCGGGAGAGATTACAATGAGCAGTTCTTC. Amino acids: CASSRSGRDYNEQFF.

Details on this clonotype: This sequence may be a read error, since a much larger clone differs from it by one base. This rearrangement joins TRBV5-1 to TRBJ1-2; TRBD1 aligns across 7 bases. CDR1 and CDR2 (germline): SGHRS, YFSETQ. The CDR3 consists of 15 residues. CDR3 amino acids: CTSSPQGFEGYGYTF. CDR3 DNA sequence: TGCACCAGCAGCCCACAGGGGTTTGAAGGCTATGGCTACACCTTC.

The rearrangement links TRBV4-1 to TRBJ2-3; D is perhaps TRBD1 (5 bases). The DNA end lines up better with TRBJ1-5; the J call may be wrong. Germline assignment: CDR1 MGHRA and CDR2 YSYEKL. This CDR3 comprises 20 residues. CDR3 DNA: TGCGCCAGCAGCCAAAGGGGCTGGGACCGGGACTCAAATTTTGTAGATACGCAGCATTTT. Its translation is CASSQRGWDRDSNFVDTQHF.

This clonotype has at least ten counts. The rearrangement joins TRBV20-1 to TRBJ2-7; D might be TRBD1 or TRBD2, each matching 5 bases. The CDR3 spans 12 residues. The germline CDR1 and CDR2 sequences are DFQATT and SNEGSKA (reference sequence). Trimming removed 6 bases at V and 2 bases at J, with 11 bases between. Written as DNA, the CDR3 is TGCAGTGCGAGACGGGACCCCTACGAGCAGTACTTC. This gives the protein CSARRDPYEQYF.

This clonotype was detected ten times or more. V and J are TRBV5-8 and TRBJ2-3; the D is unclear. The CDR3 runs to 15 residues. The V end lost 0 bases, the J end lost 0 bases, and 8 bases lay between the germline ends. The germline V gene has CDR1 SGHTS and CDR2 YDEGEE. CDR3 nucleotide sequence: TGTGCCAGCAGCTTGGAAAGCACTAGCACAGATACGCAGTATTTT. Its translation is CASSLESTSTDTQYF. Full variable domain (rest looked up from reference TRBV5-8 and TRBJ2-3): EAGVTQSPTHLIKTRGQQATLRCSPISGHTSVYWYQQALGLGLQFLLWYDEGEERNRGNFPPRFSGRQFPNYSSELNVNALELEDSALYLCASSLESTSTDTQYFGPGTRLTVL.

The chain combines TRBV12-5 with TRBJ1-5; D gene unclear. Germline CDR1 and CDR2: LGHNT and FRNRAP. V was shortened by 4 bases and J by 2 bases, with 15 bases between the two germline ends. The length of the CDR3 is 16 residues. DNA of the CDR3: TGTGCTAGTGGTTCCGTATTCGTTTTGTGCAATCAGCCCCAGCATTTT. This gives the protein CASGSVFVLCNQPQHF.

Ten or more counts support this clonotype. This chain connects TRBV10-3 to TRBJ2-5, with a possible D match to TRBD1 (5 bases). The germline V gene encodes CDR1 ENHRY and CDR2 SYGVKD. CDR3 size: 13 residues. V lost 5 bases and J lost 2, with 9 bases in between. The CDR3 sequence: CAISLGQQETQYF. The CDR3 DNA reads TGTGCCATCAGTTTGGGGCAGCAAGAGACCCAGTACTTC.

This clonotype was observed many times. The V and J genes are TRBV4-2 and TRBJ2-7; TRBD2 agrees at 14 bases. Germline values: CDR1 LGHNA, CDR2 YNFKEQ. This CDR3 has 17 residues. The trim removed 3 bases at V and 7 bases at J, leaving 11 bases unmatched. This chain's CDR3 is CASSHDRLAGGPGEQYF. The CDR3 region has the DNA TGTGCCAGCAGCCATGACCGACTAGCGGGAGGGCCGGGGGAGCAGTACTTC.

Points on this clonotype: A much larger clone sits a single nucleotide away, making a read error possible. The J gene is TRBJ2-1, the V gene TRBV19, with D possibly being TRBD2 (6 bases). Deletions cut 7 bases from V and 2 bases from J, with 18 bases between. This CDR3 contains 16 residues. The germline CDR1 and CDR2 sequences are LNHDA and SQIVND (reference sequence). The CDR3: CASTPRSRRAYNEQFF. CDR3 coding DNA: TGTGCCAGTACCCCCCGGAGCAGGAGGGCCTACAATGAGCAGTTCTTC.

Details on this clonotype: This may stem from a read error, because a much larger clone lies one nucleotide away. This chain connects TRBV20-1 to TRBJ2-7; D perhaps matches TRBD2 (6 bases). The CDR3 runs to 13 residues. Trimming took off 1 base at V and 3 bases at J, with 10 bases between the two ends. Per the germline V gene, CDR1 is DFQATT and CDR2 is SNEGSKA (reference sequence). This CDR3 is CSARADYHYEQYF. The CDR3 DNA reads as TGCAGTGCTAGAGCGGACTATCACTACGAGCAGTACTTC.

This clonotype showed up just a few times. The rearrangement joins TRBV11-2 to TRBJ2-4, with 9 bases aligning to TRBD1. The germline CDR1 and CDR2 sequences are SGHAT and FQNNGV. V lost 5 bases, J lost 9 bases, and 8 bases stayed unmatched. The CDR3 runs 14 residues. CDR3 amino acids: CASSHRDRVTIQYF. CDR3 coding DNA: TGTGCCAGCAGCCACCGGGACAGGGTAACCATTCAGTACTTC.

CDR3 DNA: TGTGCCAGCTTGAACCTCCTTGGGGCCAACGTCCTGACTTTC. This sequence encodes CASLNLLGANVLTF. The chain couples TRBV6-2 or TRBV6-3 to TRBJ2-6; D gene unclear. CDR1 and CDR2 (germline): MNHEY, SVGEGT. Trimming took off 8 bases at V and 3 bases at J, with 11 bases between the two ends. The CDR3 runs 14 residues.

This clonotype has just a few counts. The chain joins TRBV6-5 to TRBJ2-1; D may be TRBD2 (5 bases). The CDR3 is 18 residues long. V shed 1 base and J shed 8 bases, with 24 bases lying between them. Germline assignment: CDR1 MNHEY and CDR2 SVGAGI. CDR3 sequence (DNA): TGTGCCAGCAGTTACTATCTGAGGGCCCCTCTGCGGCCCTATGAGCAGTTCTTC. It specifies CASSYYLRAPLRPYEQFF.

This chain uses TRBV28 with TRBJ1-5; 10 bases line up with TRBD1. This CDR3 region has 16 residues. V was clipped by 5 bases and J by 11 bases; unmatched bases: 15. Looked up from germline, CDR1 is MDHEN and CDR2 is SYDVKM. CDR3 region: CASSPTGTGALSSQHF. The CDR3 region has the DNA TGTGCCAGCAGTCCAACCGGGACAGGGGCCTTGTCGTCCCAGCATTTT.

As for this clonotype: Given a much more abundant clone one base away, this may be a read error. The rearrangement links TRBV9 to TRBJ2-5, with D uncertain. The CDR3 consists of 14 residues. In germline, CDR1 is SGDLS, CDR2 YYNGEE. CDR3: CAGSVVPAQETQYF. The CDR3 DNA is TGTGCCGGCAGCGTAGTTCCGGCCCAAGAGACCCAGTACTTC. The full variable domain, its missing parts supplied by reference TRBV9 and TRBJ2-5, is DSGVTQTPKHLITATGQRVTLRCSPRSGDLSVYWYQQSLDQGLQFLIQYYNGEERAKGNILERFSAQQFPDLHSELNLSSLELGDSALYFCAGSVVPAQETQYFGPGTRLLVL.

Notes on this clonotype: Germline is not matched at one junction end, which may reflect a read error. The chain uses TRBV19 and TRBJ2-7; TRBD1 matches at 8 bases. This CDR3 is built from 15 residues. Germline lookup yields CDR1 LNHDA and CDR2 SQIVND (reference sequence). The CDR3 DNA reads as TGTGCCAATAGTAACGGACAGGGTCCTACCTACGAGCAGTACTTC. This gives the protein CANSNGQGPTYEQYF.

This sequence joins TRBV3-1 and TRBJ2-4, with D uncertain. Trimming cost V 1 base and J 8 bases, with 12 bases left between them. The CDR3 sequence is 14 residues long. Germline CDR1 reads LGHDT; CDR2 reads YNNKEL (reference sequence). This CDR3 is CASSQVARVDIQYF. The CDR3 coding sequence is TGTGCCAGCAGCCAAGTCGCTAGAGTAGACATTCAGTACTTC.

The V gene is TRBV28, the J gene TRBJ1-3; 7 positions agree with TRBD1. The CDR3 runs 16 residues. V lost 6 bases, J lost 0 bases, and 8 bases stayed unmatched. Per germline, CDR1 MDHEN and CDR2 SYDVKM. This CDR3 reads CASSQTGPHSGNTIYF. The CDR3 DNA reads TGTGCCAGCAGCCAGACAGGGCCCCACTCTGGAAACACCATATATTTT.

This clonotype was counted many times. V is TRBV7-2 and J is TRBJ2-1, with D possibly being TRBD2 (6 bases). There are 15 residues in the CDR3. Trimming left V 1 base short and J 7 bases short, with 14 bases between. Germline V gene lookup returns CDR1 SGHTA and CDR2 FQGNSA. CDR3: CASSLVGRGWNEQFF. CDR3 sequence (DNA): TGTGCCAGCAGCTTAGTTGGGCGGGGCTGGAATGAGCAGTTCTTC.